This entry describes one T cell receptor (beta chain). Its antigen is unidentified. A second roughly 7 to 11 cycle PCR used barcoded and J-beta primers. The study obtained at least 3 million CDR3-containing paired-end reads from every sample. In TCRdb, the 5' RACE reads were re-called with MiXCR into one record per CDR3 protein. This table has about 1.1 million distinct CDR3 sequences, around two fifths appearing once. The data originate from a study of blood T cells in healthy people across ages. Study-level points and caveats: Estimates based on one million T cells were treated as lower bounds.

This receptor was taken from a man between 18 and 35 years old in good health. The specimen was blood.

This CDR3 is CSARDEGLKRELEDTQYF. The CDR3, as DNA: TGCAGTGCTAGAGATGAAGGCCTCAAGCGGGAGCTGGAAGATACGCAGTATTTT. This chain connects TRBV20-1 to TRBJ2-3, with 8 positions matching TRBD2. CDR1 is DFQATT and CDR2 is SNEGSKA in the germline V gene (reference sequence). Losses at the gene ends were 0 bases for V and 5 bases for J; bases not matched to a gene: 16. This CDR3 is 18 amino acids long.